The 25 T cell receptor beta chains below come from one sample, sequenced in a study of shared clonotypes between healthy human individuals. The protocol was immunoSEQ multiplex PCR, while the TCRdb copy is restricted to in-frame clones and leaves out a portion. The profile shows around 600,000 clones, 95% to 98% of them singletons. Naivety among CD8 cells was defined by CD45RO negativity and positive CCR7 selection, thereby excluding terminally differentiated effector memory CD45RA+ cells. The source material was naive CD8+ T cells sorted from blood. The receptors shown here come from a man aged 30 to 45 in good health.

The genes are TRBV5-1 and TRBJ2-7, with D hard to call. Trimming shortened V by 6 bases and J by 2 bases, and 21 bases separated the two germline ends. The CDR3 is 16 residues long. Germline V gene lookup returns CDR1 SGHRS and CDR2 YFSETQ. The CDR3 sequence: CASTPGVVQLTYEQYF. The DNA of the CDR3 is TGCGCCAGCACCCCTGGGGTGGTCCAACTCACCTACGAGCAGTACTTC. The full variable domain, its missing parts supplied by reference TRBV5-1 and TRBJ2-7, is KAGVTQTPRYLIKTRGQQVTLSCSPISGHRSVSWYQQTPGQGLQFLFEYFSETQRNKGNFPGRFSGRQFSNSRSEMNVSTLELGDSALYLCASTPGVVQLTYEQYFGPGTRLTVT.

V gene TRBV7-9 combines with J gene TRBJ2-7, with D possibly matching TRBD1 (5 bases). The V gene lost 5 bases and the J gene lost 8 bases, with 16 bases spanning the gap. The CDR3 has 13 residues. Germline V CDR1 and CDR2: SEHNR, FQNEAQ (reference sequence). The CDR3 region is CASSQGTTQQQYF. CDR3 bases: TGTGCCAGCAGCCAGGGAACTACCCAGCAGCAGTACTTC.

The genes are TRBV14 and TRBJ1-5, with D maybe TRBD1 (5 bases). Trimming took 10 bases from V and 0 from J, leaving 22 bases between them. The germline gives CDR1 SGHDN, CDR2 FVKESK. CDR3 length: 17 amino acids. CDR3 DNA sequence: TGTGCCAACCTACCAATTCTGGGGGAAGATAGCAATCAGCCCCAGCATTTT. Protein product: CANLPILGEDSNQPQHF.

The V call is TRBV15, the J call TRBJ2-5; TRBD1 might be the D (6 bases). The CDR3 contains 17 residues. The V end was cut by 0 bases, the J end by 2 bases, with 16 bases between. The germline V gene encodes CDR1 LNHNV and CDR2 YYDKDF (reference sequence). The CDR3: CATSRDLLLGQQETQYF. In nucleotides, the CDR3 is TGTGCCACCAGCAGAGACCTTCTATTAGGACAGCAAGAGACCCAGTACTTC. The entire variable domain, with the rest obtained from reference TRBV15 and TRBJ2-5, is as follows: DAMVIQNPRYQVTQFGKPVTLSCSQTLNHNVMYWYQQKSSQAPKLLFHYYDKDFNNEADTPDNFQSRRPNTSFCFLDIRSPGLGDTAMYLCATSRDLLLGQQETQYFGPGTRLLVL.

The chain employs TRBV21-1 and TRBJ2-2. TRBV21-1 represents a pseudogene. The CDR3 has 12 amino acids. CDR3 residues: CASGVTTGELFF. The DNA of the CDR3 is TGTGCCAGCGGGGTGACCACCGGGGAGCTGTTTTTT.

The chain joins TRBV19 to TRBJ2-7; TRBD2 is a possible D gene (5 bases). This CDR3 has 15 residues. From germline, CDR1 is LNHDA and CDR2 SQIVND (reference sequence). V gave up 3 bases and J gave up 3 bases, with 15 bases separating them. CDR3 nucleotide sequence: TGTGCCAGTAGTATCCTGGCGGGCCCAGGCTACGAGCAGTACTTC. Translation gives CASSILAGPGYEQYF. The complete variable domain, with remaining parts taken from reference TRBV19 and TRBJ2-7, reads DGGITQSPKYLFRKEGQNVTLSCEQNLNHDAMYWYRQDPGQGLRLIYYSQIVNDFQKGDIAEGYSVSREKKESFPLTVTSAQKNPTAFYLCASSILAGPGYEQYFGPGTRLTVT.

As DNA, the CDR3 is TGTGCCAGCAGTGACTTTTTCGACAACACTGAAGCTTTCTTT. Protein sequence: CASSDFFDNTEAFF. V gene TRBV2 combines with J gene TRBJ1-1; no clear D. The CDR3 contains 14 residues. Germline CDR1 and CDR2: SNHLY and FYNNEI. The V and J ends lost 3 bases and 2 bases respectively, with 10 bases between them.

The rearrangement uses TRBV7-2 and TRBJ2-1; D is undetermined. The CDR3 runs to 12 residues. CDR1 is SGHTA and CDR2 is FQGNSA in the germline V gene. Trimming stripped 2 bases from V and 6 bases from J, with 5 bases between. CDR3: CASSLPGNEQFF. DNA of the CDR3: TGTGCCAGCAGCTTACCTGGCAATGAGCAGTTCTTC.

The sample holds one count of this clone. This chain links TRBV7-6 with TRBJ2-1, with a possible D match to TRBD1 (6 bases). CDR1 is SGHVS, CDR2 FNYEAQ, per germline. Trimming removed 4 bases from V and 1 base from J, with 11 bases in between. The CDR3 has 15 amino acids. CDR3 residues: CASSSIRGSYNEQFF. In DNA, the CDR3 is TGTGCCAGCAGCTCCATCAGGGGTTCCTACAATGAGCAGTTCTTC. Full variable domain (outside the CDR3, taken from reference TRBV7-6 and TRBJ2-1): GAGVSQSPRYKVTKRGQDVALRCDPISGHVSLYWYRQALGQGPEFLTYFNYEAQQDKSGLPNDRFSAERPEGSISTLTIQRTEQRDSAMYRCASSSIRGSYNEQFFGPGTRLTVL.

The J gene is TRBJ2-7, the V gene TRBV7-6, with unresolved D. Trimming took off 5 bases at V and 2 bases at J, with 10 bases between the two ends. Per germline, CDR1 SGHVS and CDR2 FNYEAQ. CDR3 length: 13 amino acids. Here the CDR3 reads CASSPSSAYEQYF. The CDR3 DNA sequence: TGTGCCAGCAGCCCTTCGTCCGCCTACGAGCAGTACTTC.

This chain connects TRBV7-6 to TRBJ1-1; TRBD1 aligns across 8 bases. V was pared by 5 bases and J by 2 bases, with 25 bases of the junction left unmatched. The CDR3 is 21 residues long. CDR1 and CDR2 from the germline V gene are SGHVS and FNYEAQ. CDR3 residues: CASSPALRLDRERRLNTEAFF. CDR3 bases: TGTGCCAGCAGCCCCGCCTTGAGACTGGACAGGGAAAGGAGACTTAACACTGAAGCTTTCTTT.

The chain joins TRBV10-3 to TRBJ2-5; D is uncertain. CDR1 and CDR2 from the germline V gene are ENHRY and SYGVKD. Trimming removed 0 bases from V and 5 bases from J, with 7 bases in between. The CDR3 runs to 13 residues. The CDR3 sequence is CAISESLSETQYF. CDR3 sequence (DNA): TGTGCCATCAGTGAGTCCCTCTCGGAGACCCAGTACTTC.

The rearrangement joins TRBV19 to TRBJ2-7; D is ambiguous. Trimming took 5 bases from V and 0 from J, leaving 14 bases between them. Germline lookup yields CDR1 LNHDA and CDR2 SQIVND (reference sequence). This CDR3 contains 15 residues. The DNA for the CDR3 is TGTGCCAGTAGTCCGAACCAGATGAGCTCCTACGAGCAGTACTTC. This codes for CASSPNQMSSYEQYF. The full variable domain, completed using reference TRBV19 and TRBJ2-7, is DGGITQSPKYLFRKEGQNVTLSCEQNLNHDAMYWYRQDPGQGLRLIYYSQIVNDFQKGDIAEGYSVSREKKESFPLTVTSAQKNPTAFYLCASSPNQMSSYEQYFGPGTRLTVT.

The rearrangement uses TRBV5-5 and TRBJ1-2, with 11 bases aligning to TRBD1. Germline assignment: CDR1 SGHKS and CDR2 YYEKEE (reference sequence). V was pared by 4 bases and J by 3 bases, with 5 bases of the junction left unmatched. The CDR3 has 15 residues. This CDR3 is CASSAGTGGYYGYTF. CDR3 nucleotides: TGTGCCAGCAGCGCCGGGACAGGGGGTTACTATGGCTACACCTTC. The variable domain in full, completed from reference TRBV5-5 and TRBJ1-2, reads DAGVTQSPTHLIKTRGQQVTLRCSPISGHKSVSWYQQVLGQGPQFIFQYYEKEERGRGNFPDRFSARQFPNYSSELNVNALLLGDSALYLCASSAGTGGYYGYTFGSGTRLTVV.

The V and J genes are TRBV5-1 and TRBJ2-7; 13 bases fit TRBD2. CDR1 is SGHRS and CDR2 is YFSETQ in the germline V gene. This CDR3 contains 15 residues. The V segment lost 5 bases and the J segment 7 bases; nucleotides outside the gene matches: 9. CDR3 nucleotides: TGCGCCAGCAGTTTTGGGACTAGCGGGATCTTAGAGCAGTACTTC. Translated: CASSFGTSGILEQYF.

The chain uses TRBV15 and TRBJ2-2; possibly TRBD1 for D (5 bases). CDR1 and CDR2 (germline): LNHNV, YYDKDF (reference sequence). With 1 base removed from V and 0 bases from J, the gap between germline ends came to 12 bases. This CDR3 spans 17 amino acids. The CDR3 bases are TGTGCCACCAGCAGAGTCCAAGGGGCCTCGAACACCGGGGAGCTGTTTTTT. Residues: CATSRVQGASNTGELFF.

J is TRBJ2-7 and V is TRBV10-2, with D perhaps matching TRBD2 (6 bases). This CDR3 region has 15 residues. CDR1 and CDR2 (germline): WSHSY, SAAADI. Trimming took off 6 bases at V and 0 bases at J, with 15 bases between the two ends. This CDR3 reads CASSSSSVFSYEQYF. CDR3 DNA: TGCGCCAGCAGCTCCTCTAGCGTCTTCTCCTACGAGCAGTACTTC.

The chain combines TRBV5-1 with TRBJ2-7, with unresolved D. The CDR3 is 13 residues long. The V end lost 1 base, the J end lost 5 bases, and 10 bases lay between the germline ends. Germline values: CDR1 SGHRS, CDR2 YFSETQ. The CDR3 here is CASSLSYLDEQYF. DNA for the CDR3: TGCGCCAGCAGCTTGTCTTATCTCGACGAGCAGTACTTC.

The gene calls are TRBV13 and TRBJ1-1; D is perhaps TRBD1 (6 bases). The CDR3 length is 14 residues. V dropped 4 bases and J dropped 5 bases, with 14 bases sitting between them. Looked up from germline, CDR1 is PRHDT and CDR2 is FYEKMQ (reference sequence). DNA of the CDR3: TGTGCCAGCAGCTACCAGGGACAACGGACTGAAGCTTTCTTT. It translates to CASSYQGQRTEAFF.

V gene TRBV2 combines with J gene TRBJ2-3; weak D call: TRBD1 (5 bases). Germline loops: CDR1 SNHLY, CDR2 FYNNEI. Trimming cost V 2 bases and J 6 bases, with 18 bases left between them. CDR3 length: 16 residues. The CDR3 nucleotides read TGTGCCAGCAGTGAATTTCCGCAGGGAACGACGGATACGCAGTATTTT. It encodes CASSEFPQGTTDTQYF.

This clone was counted a few times. The genes are TRBV5-1 and TRBJ2-7; D may be TRBD1 (5 bases). Germline V gene lookup returns CDR1 SGHRS and CDR2 YFSETQ. V was trimmed by 0 bases and J by 6 bases, leaving 10 bases between them. The length of the CDR3 is 13 residues. The CDR3 region is CASSLVGQGEQYF. The CDR3 DNA reads as TGCGCCAGCAGCTTGGTTGGGCAGGGCGAGCAGTACTTC.

V usage is TRBV19 and J usage is TRBJ2-7; the D gene is possibly TRBD2 (5 bases). The CDR3 has 14 residues. Germline CDR1 and CDR2: LNHDA and SQIVND (reference sequence). Trimming left V 3 bases short and J 6 bases short, with 15 bases between. CDR3 bases: TGTGCCAGTAGTATCTTTCCGGGATCTGGCGAGCAGTACTTC. It encodes CASSIFPGSGEQYF. The variable domain in full, completed from reference TRBV19 and TRBJ2-7, reads DGGITQSPKYLFRKEGQNVTLSCEQNLNHDAMYWYRQDPGQGLRLIYYSQIVNDFQKGDIAEGYSVSREKKESFPLTVTSAQKNPTAFYLCASSIFPGSGEQYFGPGTRLTVT.

Note on this clone: Other DNA sequences within the sample encode an identical CDR3. The chain links TRBV4-3 to TRBJ1-2; TRBD1 agrees at 7 bases. The CDR3 is 14 amino acids. The junction had 2 bases not matched to a gene; V was cut back by 0 bases and J by 4 bases. Germline CDR1 LGHNA, CDR2 YSLEER. In DNA form, the CDR3 reads TGCGCCAGCAGCCAAGATCAGGGGGGCTATGGCTACACCTTC. Its protein product is CASSQDQGGYGYTF.

For the CDR3, the DNA is TGTGCCAGCAGCCCCAAAAATTGGGGTAGGACGATCCATGAGCAGTTCTTC. This sequence encodes CASSPKNWGRTIHEQFF. The V and J genes are TRBV7-9 and TRBJ2-1, with D unresolved. Germline values: CDR1 SEHNR, CDR2 FQNEAQ (reference sequence). The CDR3 runs 17 residues. V was pared by 5 bases and J by 8 bases, with 25 bases between. Using reference TRBV7-9 and TRBJ2-1 for the parts outside the CDR3, the full variable domain is DTGVSQNPRHKITKRGQNVTFRCDPISEHNRLYWYRQTLGQGPEFLTYFQNEAQLEKSRLLSDRFSAERPKGSFSTLEIQRTEQGDSAMYLCASSPKNWGRTIHEQFFGPGTRLTVL.

The gene calls are TRBV14 and TRBJ2-5; D is perhaps TRBD1 (7 bases). This CDR3 is built from 14 residues. V shed 1 base and J shed 4 bases, with 10 bases lying between them. Germline values: CDR1 SGHDN, CDR2 FVKESK. The CDR3 is CASSQGQGGETQYF. DNA for the CDR3: TGTGCCAGCAGCCAAGGACAGGGAGGAGAGACCCAGTACTTC.